This T cell receptor beta chain stems from a study of radiation and T cells in renal cell carcinoma. Time point given: blood 4 weeks post-SBRT, at nephrectomy. The treatment here: 15 Gy SBRT to primary tumor, nephrectomy 4 weeks later. Nephrectomy followed 15 Gy stereotactic body radiation by 4 weeks. Remarks on this clone: Its antigen is as yet unknown.

Findings of the study overall: Baseline intratumoral clonotype presence is unknown without pretreatment biopsies. In blood, top tumor clones expanded by 2 weeks, shrinking by 4.

Assay used: immunoSEQ multiplex PCR; TCRdb lists only in-frame clones, some missing. The sample lists around 74,000 clones; around four fifths were seen once. This CDR3 spans 15 amino acids. Germline CDR1 and CDR2: LNHNV and YYDKDF (reference sequence). With 1 base removed from V and 4 bases from J, the gap between germline ends came to 12 bases. This clonotype was obtained from a woman aged 60-70 years with renal cell carcinoma. Sequences were derived from blood, sampled from a patient whose treatment included radiotherapy and nephrectomy. The chain is built from TRBV15 and TRBJ2-3; no reliable D call. The CDR3 DNA reads TGTGCCACCAGCAGAGTTGGCGGAGCCCCAGATACGCAGTATTTT. This sequence encodes CATSRVGGAPDTQYF.